The source of this T cell receptor beta chain is a study of post-analysis software for immune sequencing data. General study points: The study found TRBV5-6, TRBV5-1 and TRBV20-1 among roughly 5 TRBV segments more frequent in patients than controls.

Prepared TCR beta cDNA libraries contained unique molecular identifiers. TCRdb recomputed calls from the PCR reads with MiXCR, one row per CDR3 protein. The profile shows around 400,000 distinct CDR3 sequences, 30% to 45% of them singletons. V was cut by 6 bases and J by 8 bases, with 13 bases left in between. The CDR3 runs 12 residues. Germline lookup yields CDR1 MNHNY and CDR2 SVGAGI (reference sequence). On this clonotype itself: Its antigen is not identified.

The chain is built from TRBV6-6 and TRBJ1-2; D gene uncertain. Specimen: blood. The origin of this receptor is a girl between 5 and 17 years old with multiple sclerosis. CDR3 protein: CASRLYSGGYTF. The DNA of the CDR3 is TGTGCCAGCAGACTGTATTCGGGAGGCTACACCTTC.